Presented here are 21 T cell receptor beta chains from one specimen sequenced in a study of OX40 agonist ivuxolimab in advanced cancers. Only in-frame clones appear in the TCRdb table, and some are missing; sequencing was by immunoSEQ multiplex PCR. The table includes fewer than 45,000 clones, 84% detected once. Sequencing used CD4+ or CD8+ T cells sorted from blood, obtained in a trial of the OX40 agonist ivuxolimab. Receptors were obtained from an adult with an advanced solid tumor such as melanoma, head and neck, liver or kidney cancer.

The chain employs TRBV6-5 and TRBJ2-1; D call uncertain. Per the germline V gene, CDR1 is MNHEY and CDR2 is SVGAGI. Trimming stripped 2 bases from V and 4 bases from J, with 12 bases between. This CDR3 has 15 residues. The CDR3 loop is CASSYRPLSYNEQFF. CDR3 coding DNA: TGTGCCAGCAGTTACCGACCCCTATCTTACAATGAGCAGTTCTTC.

V is TRBV5-1 and J is TRBJ2-3, with D unclear. CDR3 length: 12 amino acids. Trimming pared 1 base from V and 4 bases from J, leaving 4 bases between. Germline assignment: CDR1 SGHRS and CDR2 YFSETQ. The CDR3 DNA reads TGCGCCAGCAGCTTGTTGGCAGATACGCAGTATTTT. Its translation: CASSLLADTQYF.

The chain joins TRBV28 to TRBJ2-5, with D perhaps TRBD1 or TRBD2 (5 bases each). Germline CDR1 is MDHEN and CDR2 is SYDVKM. This CDR3 is 14 amino acids long. Trimming cost V 2 bases and J 5 bases, with 12 bases left between them. As DNA, the CDR3 is TGTGCCAGCAGTTTAGAGAGGGGCCGGGAGACCCAGTACTTC. The encoded protein is CASSLERGRETQYF.

V gene TRBV5-1 combines with J gene TRBJ2-2; D might be TRBD1 (6 bases). Trimming left V 2 bases short and J 1 base short, with 9 bases between. The CDR3 is 15 amino acids. CDR1 is SGHRS and CDR2 is YFSETQ in the germline V gene. The CDR3 is CASSLGQLNTGELFF. In DNA, the CDR3 is TGCGCCAGCAGCTTAGGACAGCTGAACACCGGGGAGCTGTTTTTT. The entire variable domain, with the rest obtained from reference TRBV5-1 and TRBJ2-2, is as follows: KAGVTQTPRYLIKTRGQQVTLSCSPISGHRSVSWYQQTPGQGLQFLFEYFSETQRNKGNFPGRFSGRQFSNSRSEMNVSTLELGDSALYLCASSLGQLNTGELFFGEGSRLTVL.

The chain couples TRBV19 to TRBJ1-2; D is unclear. V lost 3 bases to trimming and J lost 4 bases, with 15 bases between them. In germline, CDR1 is LNHDA, CDR2 SQIVND (reference sequence). CDR3 length equals 15 residues. The CDR3 reads CASSIGRRSPYGYTF. CDR3 nucleotides: TGTGCCAGTAGTATCGGACGGAGATCTCCCTATGGCTACACCTTC. The whole variable domain, filled in from reference TRBV19 and TRBJ1-2, reads DGGITQSPKYLFRKEGQNVTLSCEQNLNHDAMYWYRQDPGQGLRLIYYSQIVNDFQKGDIAEGYSVSREKKESFPLTVTSAQKNPTAFYLCASSIGRRSPYGYTFGSGTRLTVV.

J is TRBJ1-3 and V is TRBV30; D is uncertain. V was shortened by 5 bases and J by 6 bases, with 11 bases between the two germline ends. Germline-derived CDR1 and CDR2 are GTSNPN and SVGIG (reference sequence). CDR3 size: 12 residues. The chain's CDR3 is CAWGNALNTIYF. The CDR3 DNA sequence: TGTGCCTGGGGGAACGCTCTAAACACCATATATTTT.

The chain employs TRBV6-1 and TRBJ1-4; D call uncertain. The CDR3 extends over 15 amino acids. Deletions cut 1 base from V and 8 bases from J, with 14 bases between. From germline, CDR1 is MNHNS and CDR2 SASEGT. In nucleotides, the CDR3 is TGTGCCAGCAGTGAAGTCGGTTACAGTGGGGAAAAACTGTTTTTT. As protein: CASSEVGYSGEKLFF.

The rearrangement uses TRBV7-8 and TRBJ1-2; perhaps TRBD1 as D (5 bases). Germline values: CDR1 SGHVS, CDR2 FQNEAQ. The V and J ends lost 5 bases and 4 bases respectively, with 17 bases between them. The CDR3 is 15 residues long. CDR3 coding DNA: TGTGCCAGCAGCCCCCGTCGAGGGGAGTCCTATGGCTACACCTTC. Encoded protein: CASSPRRGESYGYTF.

The rearrangement uses TRBV13 and TRBJ2-1, with 9 bases identical to TRBD1. Germline V gene lookup returns CDR1 PRHDT and CDR2 FYEKMQ (reference sequence). The CDR3 contains 15 residues. Unmatched junction bases numbered 5, after V lost 1 base and J lost 7 bases. CDR3 sequence: CASSLDRGRENEQFF. CDR3 DNA: TGTGCCAGCAGCTTAGACAGGGGGCGCGAGAATGAGCAGTTCTTC.

In its sample, this clone was seen a few times. The chain employs TRBV6-5 and TRBJ1-2; TRBD1 aligns across 10 bases. The germline CDR1 and CDR2 sequences are MNHEY and SVGAGI. The CDR3 contains 13 residues. V lost 8 bases and J lost 4; bases outside the gene matches: 4. The CDR3 spells CASGTGESYGYTF. CDR3 bases: TGTGCCAGCGGGACAGGGGAGTCCTATGGCTACACCTTC.

This chain links TRBV4-1 with TRBJ1-1, with 10 bases identical to TRBD1. V was pared by 4 bases and J by 0 bases, with 5 bases of the junction left unmatched. Germline V gene lookup returns CDR1 MGHRA and CDR2 YSYEKL. This CDR3 comprises 16 residues. CDR3 amino acids: CASSPSGQGMNTEAFF. In DNA, the CDR3 is TGCGCCAGCAGCCCATCGGGACAGGGGATGAACACTGAAGCTTTCTTT.

The V call is TRBV6-5, the J call TRBJ1-6; D is possibly TRBD1 (6 bases). The germline V gene has CDR1 MNHEY and CDR2 SVGAGI. CDR3 length: 15 amino acids. Trimming took 4 bases from V and 7 from J, leaving 14 bases between them. DNA for the CDR3: TGTGCCAGCAGTTTGCAGGGAGGGGGAAATTCACCCCTCCACTTT. Protein product: CASSLQGGGNSPLHF.

The chain employs TRBV10-3 and TRBJ1-1, with D hard to call. The CDR3 contains 13 residues. Germline V gives CDR1 ENHRY, CDR2 SYGVKD. Trimming cost V 3 bases and J 1 base, with 6 bases left between them. CDR3: CAISDGWNTEAFF. The CDR3 DNA is TGTGCCATCAGTGACGGTTGGAACACTGAAGCTTTCTTT.

This rearrangement joins TRBV9 to TRBJ2-3; 9 bases match TRBD1. The ends lost 0 bases at V and 4 bases at J; junction bases unmatched: 6. This CDR3 is built from 16 residues. Germline assignment: CDR1 SGDLS and CDR2 YYNGEE. CDR3 DNA: TGTGCCAGCAGCGTAGAGGGGGACAGGGTCGCAGATACGCAGTATTTT. Translation gives CASSVEGDRVADTQYF. Full variable domain (outside the CDR3, taken from reference TRBV9 and TRBJ2-3): DSGVTQTPKHLITATGQRVTLRCSPRSGDLSVYWYQQSLDQGLQFLIQYYNGEERAKGNILERFSAQQFPDLHSELNLSSLELGDSALYFCASSVEGDRVADTQYFGPGTRLTVL.

This clone was counted between two and nine times. This chain connects TRBV19 to TRBJ2-5; TRBD1 aligns across 10 bases. Germline V gene data show CDR1 as LNHDA and CDR2 as SQIVND (reference sequence). The length of the CDR3 is 16 residues. The trim removed 4 bases at V and 5 bases at J, leaving 10 bases unmatched. CDR3 loop: CASSTTRQGAGETQYF. In DNA, the CDR3 is TGTGCCAGTAGTACGACCCGACAGGGGGCGGGGGAGACCCAGTACTTC.

This chain links TRBV6-1 with TRBJ2-7; a possible D gene is TRBD1 (6 bases). Germline loops: CDR1 MNHNS, CDR2 SASEGT. V was cut by 2 bases and J by 3 bases, with 11 bases left in between. CDR3 length: 14 amino acids. CDR3 DNA sequence: TGTGCCAGCAGTGAAACGGGACATTTCTACGAGCAGTACTTC. It codes for CASSETGHFYEQYF.

This chain links TRBV20-1 with TRBJ1-1, with D unclear. V was shortened by 6 bases and J by 0 bases, with 5 bases between the two germline ends. The CDR3 totals 11 residues. Per the germline V gene, CDR1 is DFQATT and CDR2 is SNEGSKA (reference sequence). The CDR3 DNA reads as TGCAGTGCGGTCATGAACACTGAAGCTTTCTTT. Protein: CSAVMNTEAFF.

The CDR3 DNA sequence: TGTGCCAGCAGCTGGACAGGGGACGAGCAGTTCTTC. This encodes CASSWTGDEQFF. This chain uses TRBV7-9 with TRBJ2-1; TRBD1 matches 9 bases. V was clipped by 4 bases and J by 10 bases; unmatched bases: 2. The CDR3 runs 12 residues. In germline, CDR1 is SEHNR, CDR2 FQNEAQ (reference sequence). Variable domain in full (rest from reference TRBV7-9 and TRBJ2-1): DTGVSQNPRHKITKRGQNVTFRCDPISEHNRLYWYRQTLGQGPEFLTYFQNEAQLEKSRLLSDRFSAERPKGSFSTLEIQRTEQGDSAMYLCASSWTGDEQFFGPGTRLTVL.

The chain is built from TRBV19 and TRBJ2-1; 13 bases map to TRBD2. The germline V gene encodes CDR1 LNHDA and CDR2 SQIVND (reference sequence). After removal of 9 bases from V and 8 bases from J, the junction contained 4 bases not matched to a gene. The CDR3 sequence is 13 residues long. This CDR3 is CASVLAGGDEQFF. CDR3 bases: TGTGCCAGCGTACTAGCGGGAGGGGATGAGCAGTTCTTC. The full variable domain, rest sourced from reference TRBV19 and TRBJ2-1, is DGGITQSPKYLFRKEGQNVTLSCEQNLNHDAMYWYRQDPGQGLRLIYYSQIVNDFQKGDIAEGYSVSREKKESFPLTVTSAQKNPTAFYLCASVLAGGDEQFFGPGTRLTVL.

The chain carries TRBV5-1 and TRBJ2-5; D possibly corresponds to TRBD1 (6 bases). The length of the CDR3 is 15 residues. V dropped 0 bases and J dropped 2 bases, with 11 bases sitting between them. Germline lookup yields CDR1 SGHRS and CDR2 YFSETQ. CDR3 amino acids: CASSLADRPQETQYF. In DNA form, the CDR3 reads TGCGCCAGCAGCTTGGCCGACAGGCCTCAAGAGACCCAGTACTTC.

V is TRBV27 and J is TRBJ1-1, with D uncertain. Trimming pared 2 bases from V and 0 bases from J, leaving 13 bases between. Germline V gene lookup returns CDR1 MNHEY and CDR2 SMNVEV (reference sequence). The CDR3 is made up of 16 amino acids. This chain's CDR3 is CASSLGKARMNTEAFF. Here the CDR3 DNA reads TGTGCCAGCAGTTTAGGGAAGGCCCGGATGAACACTGAAGCTTTCTTT.